Below are 10 T cell receptor beta chains sequenced from a single sample in a study of blood T cell repertoires in COVID-19 (dated by TCRdb to the early 2020s). The library was prepared using the immunoSEQ multiplex PCR assay. The table comes from immuneACCESS by way of TCRdb, which keeps in-frame sequences with V and J called. Part of the clones is missing from these tables; in studies checked, under half for an unresolved V gene and the rest for unknown reasons. Counted in this sample were about 69,000 clones; approximately 79% of them appeared once. 47% of the sample rests with the top ten. What was sequenced was peripheral blood. The receptors were sampled from a human donor in a cohort sampled during active COVID-19.

This chain's CDR3 is CASSSGTGVIYEQYF. Written as DNA, the CDR3 is TGTGCCAGCAGTTCCGGGACAGGGGTCATCTACGAGCAGTACTTC. The chain carries TRBV28 and TRBJ2-7, with 10 bases matching TRBD1. V shed 4 bases, J shed 3 bases, and the junction held 6 bases outside the gene matches. From germline, CDR1 is MDHEN and CDR2 SYDVKM. This CDR3 spans 15 amino acids.

V and J are TRBV2 and TRBJ2-2, with D possibly being TRBD2 (6 bases). The V gene's germline CDR1 is SNHLY and CDR2 FYNNEI. The CDR3 extends over 15 amino acids. The germline V and J ends were trimmed by 6 bases and 6 bases, with 17 bases remaining between them. CDR3 sequence reads: CASSDLGGPAGELFF. CDR3 coding DNA: TGTGCCAGCAGCGACCTTGGAGGGCCAGCCGGGGAGCTGTTTTTT.

The chain is built from TRBV3-1 (or the pseudogene TRBV3-2) and TRBJ1-4, with D possibly matching TRBD1 (6 bases). Germline V lookup: CDR1 LGHDT, CDR2 YNNKEL (reference sequence). This CDR3 comprises 14 residues. Trimming stripped 2 bases from V and 10 bases from J, with 14 bases between. The CDR3 loop is CASSQRGDYGKLFF. CDR3 coding DNA: TGTGCCAGCAGCCAAAGGGGGGACTACGGAAAACTGTTTTTT.

The rearrangement links TRBV24-1 to TRBJ1-5; D possibly corresponds to TRBD1 (5 bases). V lost 6 bases and J 4 bases, leaving 12 bases between the germline ends. This CDR3 spans 14 amino acids. Germline V CDR1 and CDR2: KGHDR, SFDVKD. The CDR3 spells CATSSTGTNQPQHF. As DNA, the CDR3 is TGTGCCACCAGTTCTACCGGGACTAATCAGCCCCAGCATTTT.

The J gene is TRBJ2-3, the V gene TRBV15; 9 nucleotides agree with TRBD2. Germline assignment: CDR1 LNHNV and CDR2 YYDKDF (reference sequence). The CDR3 spans 19 residues. V shed 1 base, J shed 0 bases, and the junction held 11 bases outside the gene matches. The CDR3 protein is CATSRVGSGRSLSTDTQYF. The DNA of the CDR3 is TGTGCCACCAGCAGAGTAGGAAGCGGGAGGTCTTTAAGCACAGATACGCAGTATTTT. The full variable domain, rest sourced from reference TRBV15 and TRBJ2-3, is DAMVIQNPRYQVTQFGKPVTLSCSQTLNHNVMYWYQQKSSQAPKLLFHYYDKDFNNEADTPDNFQSRRPNTSFCFLDIRSPGLGDTAMYLCATSRVGSGRSLSTDTQYFGPGTRLTVL.

The V call is TRBV5-1, the J call TRBJ2-2; 7 positions agree with TRBD2. Per germline, CDR1 SGHRS and CDR2 YFSETQ. Trimming at V came to 2 bases and at J to 2 bases, leaving 6 bases not matched to a gene. This CDR3 comprises 16 residues. The CDR3 is CASSFLSGSNTGELFF. CDR3 bases: TGCGCCAGCAGCTTCCTTAGCGGGTCTAACACCGGGGAGCTGTTTTTT.

The V and J genes are TRBV29-1 and TRBJ2-5; 9 positions match TRBD2. From germline, CDR1 is SQVTM and CDR2 ANQGSEA. The CDR3 is made up of 14 amino acids. V was pared by 4 bases and J by 4 bases, with 7 bases of the junction left unmatched. CDR3 in amino acids: CSVVGAGGGETQYF. CDR3 nucleotide sequence: TGCAGCGTTGTGGGTGCGGGGGGGGGAGAGACCCAGTACTTC.

The CDR3 reads CASRGAAGGGYNEQFF. The CDR3 DNA sequence: TGCGCCAGCAGAGGCGCAGCGGGAGGGGGCTACAATGAGCAGTTCTTC. The genes are TRBV5-1 and TRBJ2-1, with 10 bases lining up with TRBD2. CDR1 and CDR2 (germline): SGHRS, YFSETQ. J was trimmed by 3 bases and V by 5 bases; bases with no gene match: 8. This CDR3 has 16 amino acids. Looking up the rest from reference TRBV5-1 and TRBJ2-1 gives the full variable domain: KAGVTQTPRYLIKTRGQQVTLSCSPISGHRSVSWYQQTPGQGLQFLFEYFSETQRNKGNFPGRFSGRQFSNSRSEMNVSTLELGDSALYLCASRGAAGGGYNEQFFGPGTRLTVL.

The V and J genes are TRBV5-4 and TRBJ2-5; 16 bases fit TRBD2. The CDR3 covers 16 residues. CDR1 and CDR2 from the germline V gene are SGHNT and YYREEE (reference sequence). The trim removed 4 bases at V and 6 bases at J, leaving 6 bases unmatched. CDR3 DNA: TGTGCCAGCAGCGTGGGGACTAGCGGGGGGGCGAAGACCCAGTACTTC. Residues: CASSVGTSGGAKTQYF. Combining the CDR3 with reference TRBV5-4 and TRBJ2-5 gives the whole variable domain ETGVTQSPTHLIKTRGQQVTLRCSSQSGHNTVSWYQQALGQGPQFIFQYYREEENGRGNFPPRFSGLQFPNYSSELNVNALELDDSALYLCASSVGTSGGAKTQYFGPGTRLLVL.

The chain uses TRBV9 and TRBJ1-1; D gene uncertain. This CDR3 contains 14 residues. Germline V gene data show CDR1 as SGDLS and CDR2 as YYNGEE. Trimming shortened V by 1 base and J by 3 bases, and 10 bases separated the two germline ends. CDR3 in DNA: TGTGCCAGCAGCGTACGCGGGGTTCACACTGAAGCTTTCTTT. This codes for CASSVRGVHTEAFF.